Presented here are 30 T cell receptor beta chains from one specimen sequenced in a study of blood T cells in healthy people across ages. It was with a sample-barcoded 5' primer and a J-beta primer mix that a second PCR of roughly 7 to 12 cycles was run. In TCRdb, the 5' RACE reads were re-called with MiXCR into one record per CDR3 protein. The table has more than 800,000 distinct CDR3 sequences, 29% seen once. Sequences were obtained from blood. The receptors come from a woman at least 80 years old in good health.

This chain uses TRBV29-1 with TRBJ1-2; 8 bases are a match to TRBD1. The CDR3 spans 15 residues. CDR1 and CDR2 from the germline V gene are SQVTM and ANQGSEA. The ends lost 0 bases at V and 5 bases at J; junction bases unmatched: 8. CDR3 residues: CSVEDQGTGIYGYTF. The CDR3 coding sequence is TGCAGCGTTGAAGATCAGGGGACAGGCATATATGGCTACACCTTC.

The genes are TRBV3-1 and TRBJ2-1; 8 bases fit TRBD2. This CDR3 is 18 amino acids long. J lost 9 bases, V lost 1 base, and 17 bases had no gene match. Germline CDR1 and CDR2: LGHDT and YNNKEL (reference sequence). CDR3 protein: CASSQVPLGGGRGVEQFF. The CDR3 region has the DNA TGTGCCAGCAGCCAAGTTCCCCTCGGGGGGGGTCGGGGGGTTGAGCAGTTCTTC.

This clonotype has a count of ten or more. This chain uses TRBV20-1 with TRBJ2-5, with 7 bases matching TRBD1. The CDR3 is made up of 16 amino acids. Per the germline V gene, CDR1 is DFQATT and CDR2 is SNEGSKA (reference sequence). J gave up 4 bases and V 2 bases, and 13 bases lay outside the gene matches. The CDR3 loop reads CSARLIMTGRGETQYF. The CDR3 DNA follows: TGCAGTGCTAGACTGATCATGACAGGGCGAGGAGAGACCCAGTACTTC.

This chain joins TRBV7-8 and TRBJ2-1; the D gene is possibly TRBD2 (6 bases). Looked up from germline, CDR1 is SGHVS and CDR2 is FQNEAQ. CDR3 length equals 17 residues. The V gene lost 1 base and the J gene lost 10 bases, with 23 bases spanning the gap. The chain's CDR3 is CASSLGAGRRNYYEQFF. DNA of the CDR3: TGTGCCAGCAGCTTAGGGGCGGGGAGGCGAAACTATTACGAGCAGTTCTTC.

This clonotype has a count of ten or more. The chain links TRBV4-3 to TRBJ2-6; the D gene is possibly TRBD2 (7 bases). The CDR3 sequence is 19 residues long. The V end lost 0 bases, the J end lost 3 bases, and 18 bases lay between the germline ends. Germline CDR1 reads LGHNA; CDR2 reads YSLEER. In nucleotides, the CDR3 is TGCGCCAGCAGCCAAGATCTGGATGCGGGGGCCTATGGGGCCAACGTCCTGACTTTC. The encoded protein is CASSQDLDAGAYGANVLTF.

This clonotype turned up a few times. This rearrangement joins TRBV18 to TRBJ2-7, with a possible D match to TRBD1 (6 bases). CDR1 is KGHSH, CDR2 LQKENI, per germline. The CDR3 totals 14 residues. The V gene lost 6 bases and the J gene lost 1 base, with 13 bases spanning the gap. The CDR3 bases are TGTGCCAGCTCCCCCAAGGGACAATCCTACGAGCAGTACTTC. Translating gives CASSPKGQSYEQYF.

This clonotype was seen only a few times. This may come from a read error, since a much larger clone is one base off. The rearrangement uses TRBV5-1 and TRBJ2-5; a weak D match, TRBD2 (6 bases). Germline lookup yields CDR1 SGHRS and CDR2 YFSETQ. The V end was cut by 4 bases, the J end by 11 bases, with 27 bases between. The CDR3 length is 16 residues. In nucleotides, the CDR3 is TGCGCCAGCAGCGAAGCAGAACTAGCCACCCCTGAAGAGCAGTACTTC. This gives the protein CASSEAELATPEEQYF.

The V and J genes are TRBV7-2 and TRBJ2-1; 14 bases align to TRBD2. J gave up 8 bases and V 5 bases, and 8 bases lay outside the gene matches. This CDR3 is built from 16 residues. CDR1 is SGHTA and CDR2 is FQGNSA in the germline V gene. The chain's CDR3 is CASSARLAGGRDEQFF. CDR3 DNA: TGTGCCAGCAGCGCCAGACTAGCGGGGGGGCGGGATGAGCAGTTCTTC.

The rearrangement joins TRBV28 to TRBJ2-1; TRBD2 aligns across 11 bases. The CDR3 runs to 13 residues. Trimming removed 5 bases from V and 9 bases from J; junction bases left unmatched: 3. The germline gives CDR1 MDHEN, CDR2 SYDVKM. DNA for the CDR3: TGTGCCAGCAGTCGTAGCGGGGGGGCTGAGCAGTTCTTC. Translated: CASSRSGGAEQFF.

This clonotype was detected many times. The chain combines TRBV28 with TRBJ2-7, with TRBD2 as a possible D gene (5 bases). With 5 bases removed from V and 2 bases from J, the gap between germline ends came to 10 bases. Germline values: CDR1 MDHEN, CDR2 SYDVKM. This CDR3 is 13 amino acids long. The CDR3 region is CASSKTGTYEQYF. As DNA, the CDR3 is TGTGCCAGCAGTAAGACGGGGACCTACGAGCAGTACTTC.

The gene calls are TRBV7-2 and TRBJ2-5; D may match TRBD1 or TRBD2 (5 bases each). The V end lost 4 bases, the J end lost 2 bases, and 14 bases lay between the germline ends. There are 15 residues in the CDR3. Germline CDR1 reads SGHTA; CDR2 reads FQGNSA. Written as DNA, the CDR3 is TGTGCCAGCAGCTCTCCGGGGACGAGTCAAGAGACCCAGTACTTC. This translates into CASSSPGTSQETQYF. Complete variable domain (other parts from reference TRBV7-2 and TRBJ2-5): GAGVSQSPSNKVTEKGKDVELRCDPISGHTALYWYRQSLGQGLEFLIYFQGNSAPDKSGLPSDRFSAERTGGSVSTLTIQRTQQEDSAVYLCASSSPGTSQETQYFGPGTRLLVL.

In its sample, this clonotype was seen many times. The rearrangement uses TRBV21-1 and TRBJ2-5; the D segment call TRBD1 is taken from the table without a DNA check. TRBV21-1 is given as a pseudogene. The CDR3 spans 14 residues. CDR3 sequence: CATGSPGVQETQYF. CDR3 in DNA: TGTGCCACCGGGTCACCGGGCGTCCAAGAGACCCAGTACTTC.

This clonotype was counted at least ten times. V and J are TRBV3-1 and TRBJ2-3; the match to TRBD1 covers 7 bases. The CDR3 totals 17 residues. From germline, CDR1 is LGHDT and CDR2 YNNKEL (reference sequence). V lost 3 bases and J lost 2; bases outside the gene matches: 11. CDR3 sequence reads: CASSHLTGQTYTDTQYF. CDR3 sequence (DNA): TGTGCCAGCAGCCATTTGACAGGGCAGACTTACACAGATACGCAGTATTTT.

This chain connects TRBV20-1 to TRBJ1-1, with D uncertain. V was clipped by 6 bases and J by 4 bases, with 15 bases between them. Germline V lookup: CDR1 DFQATT, CDR2 SNEGSKA (reference sequence). The CDR3 loop spans 13 amino acids. The DNA of the CDR3 is TGCAGTGCCCGGTCTCGCGGACTCACTGAAGCTTTCTTT. Residues: CSARSRGLTEAFF.

A note on this clonotype: A read error is the likely source, as a far larger clone sits one nucleotide away. This sequence joins TRBV12-3 or TRBV12-4 and TRBJ2-7; perhaps TRBD2 as D (5 bases). The J call is in doubt because the DNA end fits TRBJ2-5 better. The CDR3 totals 13 residues. The CDR3 DNA reads as TGTGCCAGCAGGTTGTCGGGGAAGGAGACCCAGTACTTC. Encoded protein: CASRLSGKETQYF.

The J gene is TRBJ2-2, the V gene TRBV11-2; D not certain. V gave up 2 bases and J gave up 5 bases, with 9 bases separating them. Germline-derived CDR1 and CDR2 are SGHAT and FQNNGV. The CDR3 is 14 amino acids. The CDR3: CASSLYHGTGELFF. The CDR3 DNA reads as TGTGCCAGCAGCTTATACCACGGTACCGGGGAGCTGTTTTTT.

This clonotype was picked up many times. The CDR3 nucleotides are TGTGCCAGCAGTACCGGACAGGGATCCTACGAGCAGTACTTC. Its protein product is CASSTGQGSYEQYF. This chain joins TRBV12-3 or TRBV12-4 and TRBJ2-7; TRBD1 aligns across 8 bases. Losses at the gene ends were 5 bases for V and 1 base for J; bases not matched to a gene: 4. CDR3 size: 14 residues.

V usage is TRBV12-3 or TRBV12-4 and J usage is TRBJ2-1; possibly TRBD2 for D (6 bases). V lost 3 bases to trimming and J lost 6 bases, with 15 bases between them. The CDR3 runs to 15 residues. CDR3 coding DNA: TGTGCCAGCAGTTTCGGAGGGAGTGGGACCAATGAGCAGTTCTTC. Translating gives CASSFGGSGTNEQFF.

As regards this clonotype: A read error may explain this, as a much larger clone is one base away. This chain connects TRBV24-1 to TRBJ2-7; TRBD2 agrees at 15 bases. CDR3 size: 19 residues. The V gene's germline CDR1 is KGHDR and CDR2 SFDVKD. CDR3 residues: CASSDSTGLAGGGSYEQYF. In nucleotides, the CDR3 is TGTGCCTCCAGTGATTCGACGGGACTAGCGGGGGGAGGATCCTACGAGCAGTACTTC.

The J gene is TRBJ1-4, the V gene TRBV5-1; 8 nucleotides align to TRBD1. The CDR3 is 13 amino acids. V dropped 4 bases and J dropped 8; count of bases not matched to a gene: 4. Germline CDR1 SGHRS, CDR2 YFSETQ. CDR3 nucleotide sequence: TGCGCCAGCAGCCCAGGGGACAGGGAAAAACTGTTTTTT. This gives the protein CASSPGDREKLFF.

A few counts support this clonotype. The rearrangement links TRBV20-1 to TRBJ2-2, with 13 bases lining up with TRBD2. The CDR3 is 14 amino acids. V gave up 6 bases and J gave up 5 bases; unmatched junction bases: 3. Germline V gene sequence: CDR1 DFQATT, CDR2 SNEGSKA (reference sequence). CDR3 nucleotide sequence: TGCAGTGCCACACTAGCGGGGGGGACCGGGGAGCTGTTTTTT. Residues: CSATLAGGTGELFF.

This clonotype was found many times. V is TRBV18 and J is TRBJ2-1, with 14 nucleotides matching TRBD2. V trimming: 1 base; J trimming: 7 bases; junction bases outside the gene matches: 3. The germline CDR1 and CDR2 sequences are KGHSH and LQKENI. The CDR3 has 16 amino acids. CDR3: CASSPQGLAGENEQFF. DNA of the CDR3: TGTGCCAGCTCACCACAGGGACTAGCGGGGGAAAATGAGCAGTTCTTC.

In the case of this clonotype: One end of the junction varies from germline; a read error may be responsible. The CDR3 loop reads CASRYSKGANVLTF. The CDR3 DNA reads as TGTGCCAGCAGGTACTCTAAGGGGGCCAACGTCCTGACTTTC. This chain links TRBV6-2 or TRBV6-3 with TRBJ2-6, with unresolved D. CDR3 length: 14 amino acids. Per germline, CDR1 MNHEY and CDR2 SVGEGT.

The chain has TRBV4-1 and TRBJ2-5; the D gene is possibly TRBD1 (5 bases). CDR1 is MGHRA and CDR2 is YSYEKL in the germline V gene. The V end lost 4 bases, the J end lost 5 bases, and 14 bases lay between the germline ends. This CDR3 is built from 14 residues. The CDR3 DNA is TGCGCCAGCAGCCGCGTGTACAGGCCGGAGACCCAGTACTTC. Amino acid sequence: CASSRVYRPETQYF.

This clonotype was picked up many times. The rearrangement links TRBV27 to TRBJ2-5; 9 bases fit TRBD1. Germline V gene data show CDR1 as MNHEY and CDR2 as SMNVEV (reference sequence). J was trimmed by 2 bases and V by 6 bases; bases with no gene match: 7. The length of the CDR3 is 15 residues. CDR3 residues: CASSFLGQGQETQYF. CDR3 bases: TGTGCCAGCAGCTTCTTGGGACAGGGACAAGAGACCCAGTACTTC.

This chain uses TRBV20-1 with TRBJ1-4, with 7 nucleotides matching TRBD1. The CDR3 is made up of 15 amino acids. CDR1 and CDR2 (germline): DFQATT, SNEGSKA (reference sequence). V gave up 0 bases and J gave up 5 bases; unmatched junction bases: 6. In DNA, the CDR3 is TGCAGTGCTAGAGATATCGGGACAGCGAATGAAAAACTGTTTTTT. Its translation is CSARDIGTANEKLFF.

Only a few counts were recorded for this clonotype. This chain uses TRBV20-1 with TRBJ1-5; D might be TRBD1 (5 bases). Germline V CDR1 and CDR2: DFQATT, SNEGSKA (reference sequence). The CDR3 runs to 16 residues. With 5 bases removed from V and 1 base from J, the gap between germline ends came to 18 bases. The CDR3 loop reads CSAAHMGGESNQPQHF. The CDR3 region has the DNA TGCAGTGCTGCCCATATGGGGGGGGAAAGCAATCAGCCCCAGCATTTT.

This clonotype was seen repeatedly, ten times or more. CDR3 bases: TGTGCCAGCAGTTTAGACTACAGGCCGGCTGGCTACACCTTC. Translation gives CASSLDYRPAGYTF. The V and J genes are TRBV12-3 or TRBV12-4 and TRBJ1-2; D is perhaps TRBD1 (5 bases). CDR3 size: 14 residues. Trimming took off 1 base at V and 7 bases at J, with 13 bases between the two ends.

The V gene is TRBV10-3, the J gene TRBJ2-3; 8 positions match TRBD1. CDR3 length: 15 amino acids. The junction had 3 bases not matched to a gene; V was cut back by 4 bases and J by 0 bases. In germline, CDR1 is ENHRY, CDR2 SYGVKD. The CDR3 sequence is CAISGRQGSTDTQYF. DNA of the CDR3: TGTGCCATCAGTGGGAGACAGGGGAGCACAGATACGCAGTATTTT.

A note on this clonotype: Possible read error: a much larger clone is one base away. This chain links TRBV15 with TRBJ2-6, with D perhaps given as TRBD1 or TRBD2 (6 bases each). Germline V gene lookup returns CDR1 LNHNV and CDR2 YYDKDF (reference sequence). The CDR3 covers 19 residues. The CDR3 protein is CATSRDRGAGLGGANVPTF. In DNA, the CDR3 is TGTGCCACCAGCAGAGATAGGGGGGCCGGATTAGGTGGGGCCAACGTCCCGACTTTC.